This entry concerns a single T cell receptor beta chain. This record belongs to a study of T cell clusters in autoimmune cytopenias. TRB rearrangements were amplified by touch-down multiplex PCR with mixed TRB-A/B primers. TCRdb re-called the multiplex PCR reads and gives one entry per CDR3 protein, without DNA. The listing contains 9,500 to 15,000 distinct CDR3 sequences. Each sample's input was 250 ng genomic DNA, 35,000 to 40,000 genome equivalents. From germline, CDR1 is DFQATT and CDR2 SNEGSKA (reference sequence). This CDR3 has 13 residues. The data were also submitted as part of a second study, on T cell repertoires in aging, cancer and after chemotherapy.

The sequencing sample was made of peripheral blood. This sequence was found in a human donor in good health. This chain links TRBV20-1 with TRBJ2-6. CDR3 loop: CSARASGANVLTF.